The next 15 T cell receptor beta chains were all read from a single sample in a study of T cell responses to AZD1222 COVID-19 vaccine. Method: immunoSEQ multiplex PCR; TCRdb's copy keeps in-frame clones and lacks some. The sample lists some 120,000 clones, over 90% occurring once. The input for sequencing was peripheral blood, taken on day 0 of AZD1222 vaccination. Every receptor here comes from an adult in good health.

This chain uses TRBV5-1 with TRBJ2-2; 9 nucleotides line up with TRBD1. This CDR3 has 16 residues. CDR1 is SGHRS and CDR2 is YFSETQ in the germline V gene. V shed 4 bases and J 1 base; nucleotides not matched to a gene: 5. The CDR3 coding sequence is TGCGCCAGCAGCGGTGACAGGGGGAAGAACACCGGGGAGCTGTTTTTT. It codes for CASSGDRGKNTGELFF.

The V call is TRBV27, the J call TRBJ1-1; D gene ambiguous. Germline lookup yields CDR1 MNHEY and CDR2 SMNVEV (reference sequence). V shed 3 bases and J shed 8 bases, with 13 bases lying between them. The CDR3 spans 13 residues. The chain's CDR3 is CASSLTGALEAFF. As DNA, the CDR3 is TGTGCCAGCAGTTTGACGGGCGCGTTAGAAGCTTTCTTT.

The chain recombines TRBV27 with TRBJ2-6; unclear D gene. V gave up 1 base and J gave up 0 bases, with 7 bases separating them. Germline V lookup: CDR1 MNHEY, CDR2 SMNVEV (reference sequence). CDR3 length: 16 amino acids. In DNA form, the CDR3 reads TGTGCCAGCAGTTTATATATGAGCTCTGGGGCCAACGTCCTGACTTTC. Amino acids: CASSLYMSSGANVLTF.

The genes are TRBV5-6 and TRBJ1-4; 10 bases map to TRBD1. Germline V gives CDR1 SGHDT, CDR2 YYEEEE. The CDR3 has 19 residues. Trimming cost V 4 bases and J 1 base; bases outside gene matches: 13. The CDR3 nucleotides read TGTGCCAGCAGCCCGGACAGGGGGGCCCCCGGAGAAACTAATGAAAAACTGTTTTTT. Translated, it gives CASSPDRGAPGETNEKLFF.

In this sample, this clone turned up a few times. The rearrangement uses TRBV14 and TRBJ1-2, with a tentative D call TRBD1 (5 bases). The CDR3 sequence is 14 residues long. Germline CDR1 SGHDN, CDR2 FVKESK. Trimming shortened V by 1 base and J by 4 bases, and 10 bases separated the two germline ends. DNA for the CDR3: TGTGCCAGCAGCCAAGCAAGGGGCGGCTATGGCTACACCTTC. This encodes CASSQARGGYGYTF.

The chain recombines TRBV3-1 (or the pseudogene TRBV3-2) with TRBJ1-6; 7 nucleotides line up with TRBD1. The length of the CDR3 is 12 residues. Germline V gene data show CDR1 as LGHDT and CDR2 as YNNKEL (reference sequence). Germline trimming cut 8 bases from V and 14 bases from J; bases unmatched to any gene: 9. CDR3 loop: CASRTGDRSLHF. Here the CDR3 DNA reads TGTGCCAGCCGGACAGGCGATCGGTCCCTCCACTTT.

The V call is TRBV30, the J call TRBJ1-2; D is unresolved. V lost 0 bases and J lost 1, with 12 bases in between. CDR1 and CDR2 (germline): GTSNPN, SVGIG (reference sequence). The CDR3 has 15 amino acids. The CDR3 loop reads CAWSVPGRFNYGYTF. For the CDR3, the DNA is TGTGCCTGGAGTGTACCGGGCCGCTTTAACTATGGCTACACCTTC.

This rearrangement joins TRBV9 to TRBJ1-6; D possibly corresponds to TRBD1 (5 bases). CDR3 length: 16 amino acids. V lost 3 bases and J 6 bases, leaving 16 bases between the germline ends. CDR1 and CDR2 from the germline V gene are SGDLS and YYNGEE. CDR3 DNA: TGTGCCAGCAGCGGGGGGGTTAACATTCGTAATTCACCCCTCCACTTT. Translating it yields CASSGGVNIRNSPLHF. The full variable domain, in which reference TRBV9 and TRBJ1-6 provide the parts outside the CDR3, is DSGVTQTPKHLITATGQRVTLRCSPRSGDLSVYWYQQSLDQGLQFLIQYYNGEERAKGNILERFSAQQFPDLHSELNLSSLELGDSALYFCASSGGVNIRNSPLHFGNGTRLTVT.

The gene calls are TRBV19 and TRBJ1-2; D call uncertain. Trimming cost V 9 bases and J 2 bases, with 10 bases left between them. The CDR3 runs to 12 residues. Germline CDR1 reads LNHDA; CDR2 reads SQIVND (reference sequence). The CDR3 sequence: CASQDINYGYTF. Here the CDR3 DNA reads TGTGCCAGCCAAGACATAAACTATGGCTACACCTTC.

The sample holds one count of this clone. The CDR3 nucleotides read TGTGCCAGCAGCTTGAGGTCCTCCAGGGTTAACACTGAAGCTTTCTTT. The encoded protein is CASSLRSSRVNTEAFF. V gene TRBV5-5 combines with J gene TRBJ1-1; D possibly corresponds to TRBD1 (5 bases). V lost 1 base and J lost 2, with 15 bases in between. The germline V gene has CDR1 SGHKS and CDR2 YYEKEE (reference sequence). CDR3 size: 16 residues.

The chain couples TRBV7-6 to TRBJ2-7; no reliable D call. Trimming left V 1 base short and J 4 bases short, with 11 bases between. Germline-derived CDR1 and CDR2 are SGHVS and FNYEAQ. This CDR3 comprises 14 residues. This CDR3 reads CASSLGGRSYEQYF. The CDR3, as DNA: TGTGCCAGCAGCTTAGGGGGAAGGTCATACGAGCAGTACTTC.

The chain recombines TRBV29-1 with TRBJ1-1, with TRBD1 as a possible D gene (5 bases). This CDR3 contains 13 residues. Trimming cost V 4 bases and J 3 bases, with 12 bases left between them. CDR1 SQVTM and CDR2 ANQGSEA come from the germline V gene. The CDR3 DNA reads TGCAGCGTTGTTCATGGGGGGGACACTGAAGCTTTCTTT. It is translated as CSVVHGGDTEAFF.

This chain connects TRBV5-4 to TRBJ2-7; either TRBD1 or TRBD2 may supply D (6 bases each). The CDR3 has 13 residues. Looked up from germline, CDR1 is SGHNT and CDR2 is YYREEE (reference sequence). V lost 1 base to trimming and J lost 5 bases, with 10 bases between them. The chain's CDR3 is CASSLRGQNEQYF. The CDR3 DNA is TGTGCCAGCAGCTTGCGGGGGCAGAACGAGCAGTACTTC.

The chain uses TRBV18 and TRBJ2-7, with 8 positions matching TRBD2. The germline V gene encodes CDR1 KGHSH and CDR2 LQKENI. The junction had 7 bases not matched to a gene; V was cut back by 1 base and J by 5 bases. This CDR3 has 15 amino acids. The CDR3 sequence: CASSPRPGGFDEQYF. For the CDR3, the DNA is TGTGCCAGCTCACCACGTCCGGGGGGGTTCGACGAGCAGTACTTC.

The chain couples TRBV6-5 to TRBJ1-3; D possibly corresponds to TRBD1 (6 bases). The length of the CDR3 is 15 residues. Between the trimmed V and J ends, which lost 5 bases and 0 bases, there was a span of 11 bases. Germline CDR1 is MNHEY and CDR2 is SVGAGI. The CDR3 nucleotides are TGTGCCAGCAGTCCCCGACAGGTCTCTGGAAACACCATATATTTT. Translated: CASSPRQVSGNTIYF.